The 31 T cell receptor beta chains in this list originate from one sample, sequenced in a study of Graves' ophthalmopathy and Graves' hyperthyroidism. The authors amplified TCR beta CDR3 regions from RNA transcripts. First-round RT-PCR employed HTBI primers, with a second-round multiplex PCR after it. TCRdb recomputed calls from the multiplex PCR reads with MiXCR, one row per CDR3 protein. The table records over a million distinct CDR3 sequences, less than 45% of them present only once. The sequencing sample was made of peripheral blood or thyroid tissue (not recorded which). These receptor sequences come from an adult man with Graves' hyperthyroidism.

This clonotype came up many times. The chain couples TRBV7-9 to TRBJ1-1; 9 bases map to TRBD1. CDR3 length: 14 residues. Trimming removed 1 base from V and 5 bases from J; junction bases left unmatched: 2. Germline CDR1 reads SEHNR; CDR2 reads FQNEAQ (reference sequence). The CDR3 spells CASSLGTGVTEAFF. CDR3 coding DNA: TGTGCCAGCAGCTTAGGGACAGGGGTGACTGAAGCTTTCTTT. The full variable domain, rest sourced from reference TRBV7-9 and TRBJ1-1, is DTGVSQNPRHKITKRGQNVTFRCDPISEHNRLYWYRQTLGQGPEFLTYFQNEAQLEKSRLLSDRFSAERPKGSFSTLEIQRTEQGDSAMYLCASSLGTGVTEAFFGQGTRLTVV.

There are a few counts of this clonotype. The CDR3 coding sequence is TGTGCCAGCAGCCAAGCGCGACTCGCCTATGGCTACACCTTC. Translating it yields CASSQARLAYGYTF. The rearrangement joins TRBV3-1 to TRBJ1-2; D is ambiguous. Germline V gene data show CDR1 as LGHDT and CDR2 as YNNKEL (reference sequence). The CDR3 sequence is 14 residues long. V was shortened by 1 base and J by 4 bases, with 10 bases between the two germline ends.

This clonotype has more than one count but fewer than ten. The CDR3 region is CASSYDSSGYEQYF. The DNA for the CDR3 is TGTGCCAGCAGTTACGACTCGTCAGGTTACGAGCAGTACTTC. J is TRBJ2-7 and V is TRBV6-6, with D unclear. V gave up 2 bases and J gave up 4 bases, with 12 bases separating them. The CDR3 runs 14 residues. The germline CDR1 and CDR2 sequences are MNHNY and SVGAGI (reference sequence).

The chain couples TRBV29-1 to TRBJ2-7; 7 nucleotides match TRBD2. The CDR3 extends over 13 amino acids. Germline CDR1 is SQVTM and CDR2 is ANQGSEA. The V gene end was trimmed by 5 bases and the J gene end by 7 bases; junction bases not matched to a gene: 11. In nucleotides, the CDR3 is TGCAGCGTTCGCCCGGGAGCGGGAAGGGAGCAGTACTTC. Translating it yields CSVRPGAGREQYF.

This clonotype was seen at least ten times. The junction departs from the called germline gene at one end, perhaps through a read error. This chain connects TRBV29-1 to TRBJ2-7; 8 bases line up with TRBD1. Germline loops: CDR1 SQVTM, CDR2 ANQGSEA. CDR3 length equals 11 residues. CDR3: CSVEAQGAVDF. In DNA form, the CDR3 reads TGCAGCGTTGAGGCGCAGGGGGCTGTGGACTTC.

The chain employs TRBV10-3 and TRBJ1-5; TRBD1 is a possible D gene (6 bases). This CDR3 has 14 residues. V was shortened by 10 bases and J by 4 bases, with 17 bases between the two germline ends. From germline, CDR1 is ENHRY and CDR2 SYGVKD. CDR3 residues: CASRRDTSNQPQHF. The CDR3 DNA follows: TGTGCCAGCAGAAGGGACACTTCGAATCAGCCCCAGCATTTT.

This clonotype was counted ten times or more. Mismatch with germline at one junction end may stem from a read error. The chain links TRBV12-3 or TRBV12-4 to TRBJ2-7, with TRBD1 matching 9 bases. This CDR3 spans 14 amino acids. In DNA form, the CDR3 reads TGCGCCAGCAGTGACGGGACAGGGCGCTACGAGCAGTACTTC. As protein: CASSDGTGRYEQYF.

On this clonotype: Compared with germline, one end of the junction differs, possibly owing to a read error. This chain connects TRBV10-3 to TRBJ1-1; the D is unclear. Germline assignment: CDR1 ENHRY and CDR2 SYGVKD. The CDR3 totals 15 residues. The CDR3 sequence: CASSYSVAENTEAFF. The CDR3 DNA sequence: TGTGCCAGCAGTTACTCTGTGGCGGAGAACACTGAAGCTTTCTTT.

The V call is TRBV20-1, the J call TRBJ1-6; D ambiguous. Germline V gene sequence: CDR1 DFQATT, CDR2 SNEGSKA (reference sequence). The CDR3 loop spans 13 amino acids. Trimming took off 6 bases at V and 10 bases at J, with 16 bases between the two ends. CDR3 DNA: TGCAGTGCCAACCGGTCTTGTTGGTCACCCCTCCACTTT. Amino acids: CSANRSCWSPLHF.

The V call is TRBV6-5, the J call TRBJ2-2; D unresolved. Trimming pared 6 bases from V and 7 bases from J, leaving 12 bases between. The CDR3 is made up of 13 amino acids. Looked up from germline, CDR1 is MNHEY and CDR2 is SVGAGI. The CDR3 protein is CASSPLGFGELFF. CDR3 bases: TGTGCCAGCAGCCCACTTGGGTTCGGGGAGCTGTTTTTT.

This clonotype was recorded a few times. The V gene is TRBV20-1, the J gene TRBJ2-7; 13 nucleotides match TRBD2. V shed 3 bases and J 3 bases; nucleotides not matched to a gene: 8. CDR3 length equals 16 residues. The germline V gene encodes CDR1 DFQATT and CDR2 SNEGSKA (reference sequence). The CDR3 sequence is CSASGALAGGNYEQYF. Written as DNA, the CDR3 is TGCAGTGCTAGCGGGGCACTAGCGGGAGGGAACTACGAGCAGTACTTC.

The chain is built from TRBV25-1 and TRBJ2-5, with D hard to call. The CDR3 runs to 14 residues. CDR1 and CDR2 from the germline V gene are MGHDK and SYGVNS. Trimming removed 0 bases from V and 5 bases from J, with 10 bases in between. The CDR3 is CASSEYTRVETQYF. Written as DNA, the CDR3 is TGTGCCAGCAGTGAATACACACGGGTCGAGACCCAGTACTTC.

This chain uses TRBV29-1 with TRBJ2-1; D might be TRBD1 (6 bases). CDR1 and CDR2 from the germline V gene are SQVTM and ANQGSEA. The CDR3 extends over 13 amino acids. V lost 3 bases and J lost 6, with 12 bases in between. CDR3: CSVESGVSNEQFF. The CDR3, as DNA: TGCAGCGTTGAGTCAGGGGTCTCCAATGAGCAGTTCTTC.

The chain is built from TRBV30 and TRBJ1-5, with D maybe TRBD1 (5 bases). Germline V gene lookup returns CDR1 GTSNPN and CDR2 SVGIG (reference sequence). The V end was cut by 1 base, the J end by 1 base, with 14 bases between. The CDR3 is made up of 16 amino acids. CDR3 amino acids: CAWSAPGIRSNQPQHF. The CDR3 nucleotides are TGTGCCTGGAGTGCACCAGGGATTAGGAGCAATCAGCCCCAGCATTTT.

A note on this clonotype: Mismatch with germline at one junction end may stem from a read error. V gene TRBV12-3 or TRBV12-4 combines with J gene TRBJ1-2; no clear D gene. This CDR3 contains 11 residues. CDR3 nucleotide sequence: TGTGCCAGCAGTTTAGGCTCTGGCTACGCCTTC. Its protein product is CASSLGSGYAF.

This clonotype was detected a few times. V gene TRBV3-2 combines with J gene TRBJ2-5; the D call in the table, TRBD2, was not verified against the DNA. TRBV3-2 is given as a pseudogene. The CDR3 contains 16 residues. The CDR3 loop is CASSQDWLAGRETQYF. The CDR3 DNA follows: TGTGCCAGCAGCCAAGATTGGCTAGCGGGGAGGGAGACCCAGTACTTC.

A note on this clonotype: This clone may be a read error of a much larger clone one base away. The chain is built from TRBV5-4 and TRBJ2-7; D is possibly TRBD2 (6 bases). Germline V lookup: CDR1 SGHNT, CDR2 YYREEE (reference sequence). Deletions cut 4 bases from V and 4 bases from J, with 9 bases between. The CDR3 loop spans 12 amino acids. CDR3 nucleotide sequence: TGTGCCAGCAGCGACGGGAGATACGAGCAGTACTTC. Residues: CASSDGRYEQYF.

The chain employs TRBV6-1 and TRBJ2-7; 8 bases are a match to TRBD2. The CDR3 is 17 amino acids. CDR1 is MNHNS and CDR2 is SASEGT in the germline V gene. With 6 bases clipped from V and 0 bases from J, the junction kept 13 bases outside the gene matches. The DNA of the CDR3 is TGTGCCAGCAGCCGCACCGGAGCGGGAGCAGGCTCCTACGAGCAGTACTTC. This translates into CASSRTGAGAGSYEQYF.

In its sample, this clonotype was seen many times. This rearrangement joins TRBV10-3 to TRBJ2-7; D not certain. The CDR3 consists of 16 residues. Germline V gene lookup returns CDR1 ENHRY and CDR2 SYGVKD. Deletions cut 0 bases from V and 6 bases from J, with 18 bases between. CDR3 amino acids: CAISESKAAGQFEQYF. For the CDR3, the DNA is TGTGCCATCAGTGAGTCGAAGGCTGCAGGTCAGTTCGAGCAGTACTTC.

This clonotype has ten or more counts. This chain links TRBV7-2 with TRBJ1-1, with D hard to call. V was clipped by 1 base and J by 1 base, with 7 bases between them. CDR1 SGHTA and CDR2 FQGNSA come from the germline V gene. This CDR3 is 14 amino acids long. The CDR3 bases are TGTGCCAGCAGCTTAGGTATGGAGAACACTGAAGCTTTCTTT. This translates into CASSLGMENTEAFF.

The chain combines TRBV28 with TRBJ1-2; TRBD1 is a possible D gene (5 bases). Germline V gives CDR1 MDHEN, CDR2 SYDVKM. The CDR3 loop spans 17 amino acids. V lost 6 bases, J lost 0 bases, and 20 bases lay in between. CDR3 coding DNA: TGTGCCAGCAGGTTTACCGGGACTGGCCAAGCTAACTATGGCTACACCTTC. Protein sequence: CASRFTGTGQANYGYTF.

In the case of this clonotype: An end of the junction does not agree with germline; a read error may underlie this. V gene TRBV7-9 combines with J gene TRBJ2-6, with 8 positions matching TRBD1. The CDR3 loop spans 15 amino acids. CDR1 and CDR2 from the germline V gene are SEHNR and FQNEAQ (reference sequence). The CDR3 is CASSIRATGDNVLTF. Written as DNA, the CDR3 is TGTGCCAGCAGCATCCGGGCGACAGGGGACAACGTCCTGACTTTC.

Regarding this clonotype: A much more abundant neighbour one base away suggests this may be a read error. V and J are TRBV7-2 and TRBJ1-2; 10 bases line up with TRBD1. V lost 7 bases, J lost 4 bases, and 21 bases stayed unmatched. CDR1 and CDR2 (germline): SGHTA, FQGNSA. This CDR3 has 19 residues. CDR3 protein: CASILRTPGDRGVVYGYTF. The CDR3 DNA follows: TGTGCCAGCATCCTTCGTACGCCAGGGGACAGGGGAGTAGTCTATGGCTACACCTTC.

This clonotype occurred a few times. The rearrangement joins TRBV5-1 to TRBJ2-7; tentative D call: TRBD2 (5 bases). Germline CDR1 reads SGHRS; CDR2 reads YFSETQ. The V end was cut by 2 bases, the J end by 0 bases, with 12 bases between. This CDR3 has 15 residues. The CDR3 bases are TGCGCCAGCAGCTTCGCTAGCTCTAGCTCCTACGAGCAGTACTTC. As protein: CASSFASSSSYEQYF.

CDR3 in amino acids: CSLGLAGLQETQYF. DNA for the CDR3: TGCAGCTTGGGACTAGCGGGACTCCAAGAGACCCAGTACTTC. The genes are TRBV29-1 and TRBJ2-5; 13 positions match TRBD2. The length of the CDR3 is 14 residues. J was trimmed by 1 base and V by 8 bases; bases with no gene match: 4. Germline V gene data show CDR1 as SQVTM and CDR2 as ANQGSEA.

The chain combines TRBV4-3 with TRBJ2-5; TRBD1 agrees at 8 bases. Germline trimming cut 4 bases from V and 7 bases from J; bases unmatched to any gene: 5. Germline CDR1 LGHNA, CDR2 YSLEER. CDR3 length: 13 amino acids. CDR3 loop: CASSPRTGTTQYF. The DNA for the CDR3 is TGCGCCAGCAGCCCAAGGACAGGGACGACCCAGTACTTC.

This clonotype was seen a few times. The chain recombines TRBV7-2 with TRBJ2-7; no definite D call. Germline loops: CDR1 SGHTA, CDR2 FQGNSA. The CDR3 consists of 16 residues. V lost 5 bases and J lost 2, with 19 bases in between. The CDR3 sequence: CASSRNTLTRPYEQYF. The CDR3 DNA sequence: TGTGCCAGCAGCCGTAATACATTGACCCGCCCCTACGAGCAGTACTTC.

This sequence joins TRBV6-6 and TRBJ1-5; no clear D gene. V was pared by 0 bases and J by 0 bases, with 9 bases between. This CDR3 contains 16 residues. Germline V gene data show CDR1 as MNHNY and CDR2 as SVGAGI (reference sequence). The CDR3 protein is CASSYSKGLSNQPQHF. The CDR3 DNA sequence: TGTGCCAGCAGTTACTCTAAAGGGCTTAGCAATCAGCCCCAGCATTTT.

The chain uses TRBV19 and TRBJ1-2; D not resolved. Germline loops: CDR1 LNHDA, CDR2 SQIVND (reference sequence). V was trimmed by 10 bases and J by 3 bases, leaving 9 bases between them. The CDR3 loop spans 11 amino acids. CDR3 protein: CATLVDYGYTF. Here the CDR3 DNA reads TGTGCCACACTGGTTGACTATGGCTACACCTTC. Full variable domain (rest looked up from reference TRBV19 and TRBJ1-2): DGGITQSPKYLFRKEGQNVTLSCEQNLNHDAMYWYRQDPGQGLRLIYYSQIVNDFQKGDIAEGYSVSREKKESFPLTVTSAQKNPTAFYLCATLVDYGYTFGSGTRLTVV.

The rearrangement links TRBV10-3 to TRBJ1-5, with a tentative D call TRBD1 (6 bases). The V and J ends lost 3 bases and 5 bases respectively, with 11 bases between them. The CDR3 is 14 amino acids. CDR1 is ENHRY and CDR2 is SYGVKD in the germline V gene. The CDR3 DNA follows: TGTGCCATCAGTGACCAGGGGCCCTATCAGCCCCAGCATTTT. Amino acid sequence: CAISDQGPYQPQHF.

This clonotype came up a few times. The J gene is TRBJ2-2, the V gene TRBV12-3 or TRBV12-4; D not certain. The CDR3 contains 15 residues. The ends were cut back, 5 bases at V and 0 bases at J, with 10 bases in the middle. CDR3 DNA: TGTGCCAGCAGTCCTCAGACCTCGAACACCGGGGAGCTGTTTTTT. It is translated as CASSPQTSNTGELFF.